These T cell receptor beta chains were read from a single sample in a study of T cell responses to AZD1222 COVID-19 vaccine. Libraries were prepared by immunoSEQ multiplex PCR; TCRdb keeps only in-frame clonotypes and omits some of them. The data show some 110,000 clones, around 90% seen once. This material consisted of peripheral blood, taken 28 days after the second AZD1222 dose. The receptors were sampled from an adult who received the AZD1222 COVID-19 vaccine. Both conserved end residues are part of each CDR3. The order of the fields is clone size, V gene, J gene, D gene, CDR3 protein, CDR3 DNA. The D gene is left open where the match is weak. A row's size may be missing; if present it is once, few, many or a size class.

>.|TRBV7-9|TRBJ1-2|TRBD1
CASSLAGRQGRVLRGYTF
TGTGCCAGCAGCTTAGCAGGGAGACAGGGAAGGGTCCTGCGGGGCTACACCTTC
>few|TRBV7-8|TRBJ1-3|TRBD1
CASSRAGTGDTIYF
TGTGCCAGCAGCCGAGCCGGGACAGGGGACACCATATATTTT
>.|TRBV30|TRBJ2-7|.
CAGREPKLSYEQYF
TGTGCCGGCCGGGAACCTAAGCTCTCCTACGAGCAGTACTTC
>.|TRBV27|TRBJ2-3|TRBD2
CASSDSGLSSTDTQYF
TGTGCCAGCAGTGACTCGGGACTATCTAGCACAGATACGCAGTATTTT
>.|TRBV27|TRBJ2-1|TRBD1
CASRRGQGNGEQFF
TGTGCCAGCAGGCGGGGACAGGGTAATGGTGAGCAGTTCTTC
>.|TRBV19|TRBJ1-1|.
CASTGGRENTEAFF
TGTGCCAGTACCGGGGGGCGGGAGAACACTGAAGCTTTCTTT
>.|TRBV18|TRBJ2-4|.
CASSPPRGGAAKNIQYF
TGTGCCAGCTCACCACCGAGGGGGGGCGCAGCCAAAAACATTCAGTACTTC
>.|TRBV28|TRBJ2-1|.
CASSSPLRDEQFF
TGTGCCAGCAGTTCCCCCCTCCGCGATGAGCAGTTCTTC
>once|TRBV6-2/TRBV6-3|TRBJ2-1|.
CASSYPLGRGLSLYNEQFF
TGTGCCAGCAGTTACCCTCTGGGGCGGGGGCTTTCGCTTTACAATGAGCAGTTCTTC
>.|TRBV2|TRBJ2-7|TRBD1
CASTRQGDDYEQYF
TGTGCCAGCACGAGACAGGGCGATGACTACGAGCAGTACTTC
>once|TRBV5-1|TRBJ1-5|.
CASSPEMTGRGQPQHF
TGCGCCAGCAGCCCCGAAATGACGGGACGGGGTCAGCCCCAGCATTTT
>.|TRBV18|TRBJ1-5|.
CASSPAISNQPQHF
TGTGCCAGCTCACCCGCGATAAGCAATCAGCCCCAGCATTTT
>.|TRBV5-1|TRBJ1-1|TRBD1
CASSLGQGLTEAFF
TGCGCCAGCAGCTTAGGACAGGGGTTGACTGAAGCTTTCTTT
>once|TRBV3-1/TRBV3-2|TRBJ2-7|TRBD1
CASSPPARGWEQYF
TGTGCCAGCAGCCCCCCTGCCAGGGGGTGGGAGCAGTACTTC
>.|TRBV7-9|TRBJ1-1|.
CASSPQGNTEAFF
TGTGCCAGCAGCCCCCAGGGGAACACTGAAGCTTTCTTT
>.|TRBV7-3|TRBJ2-3|TRBD2
CASSAQRGITDTQYF
TGTGCCAGCAGCGCCCAGCGGGGTATCACAGATACGCAGTATTTT
>.|TRBV19|TRBJ1-5|.
CASSSGDWGNQPQHF
TGTGCCAGTAGTAGCGGCGACTGGGGCAATCAGCCCCAGCATTTT
>.|TRBV9|TRBJ2-7|TRBD2
CASSVGLAGDHEQYF
TGTGCCAGCAGCGTCGGACTAGCGGGGGATCACGAGCAGTACTTC
>.|TRBV24-1|TRBJ2-7|.
CATSAGGLRDEQYF
TGTGCCACCAGTGCTGGGGGGCTGCGGGACGAGCAGTACTTC
>.|TRBV19|TRBJ2-1|.
CASSPRNSRDGEQFF
TGTGCCAGTAGTCCGAGGAACTCCCGGGACGGCGAGCAGTTCTTC
>.|TRBV6-5|TRBJ1-1|.
CASSKPGNTEAFF
TGTGCCAGCTCTAAGCCGGGGAACACTGAAGCTTTCTTT
>.|TRBV19|TRBJ1-2|.
CASSMGFGQLYGYTF
TGTGCCAGTAGTATGGGATTCGGACAGCTCTATGGCTACACCTTC
>.|TRBV6-5|TRBJ1-1|TRBD1
CASRLQGENTEAFF
TGTGCCAGCAGGCTACAGGGGGAGAACACTGAAGCTTTCTTT
>.|TRBV10-3|TRBJ2-1|.
CAIPGRRDNEQFF
TGTGCCATCCCCGGCCGAAGGGACAATGAGCAGTTCTTC
>once|TRBV25-1|TRBJ1-4|TRBD1
CASRPRGRATNEKLFF
TGTGCCAGCAGACCCAGGGGGAGAGCAACTAATGAAAAACTGTTTTTT
>.|TRBV12-3/TRBV12-4|TRBJ1-5|.
CASGLDQPQHF
TGTGCCAGCGGGCTCGACCAGCCCCAGCATTTT
>.|TRBV3-1/TRBV3-2|TRBJ2-1|TRBD2
CASSPLAGLSGEQFF
TGTGCCAGCAGCCCCCTAGCGGGCCTCTCGGGTGAGCAGTTCTTC
>.|TRBV6-5|TRBJ2-7|.
CATRVGPLFEQYF
TGTGCCACCCGTGTTGGGCCGTTGTTTGAGCAGTACTTC
>few|TRBV30|TRBJ1-1|TRBD1
CAWGQGANTEAFF
TGTGCCTGGGGACAGGGGGCGAACACTGAAGCTTTCTTT